Listed here are 18 T cell receptor beta chains from one sample, sequenced in a study of spatial heterogeneity in lung cancer (dated by TCRdb to about 2019). The time point label corresponds to: blood at routine non-recurrence follow-up after resection. For TCR sequencing, whole RNA was extracted from tumor and nontumor lung tissue, or from cryopreserved PBMC samples, and no cell sorting was done. Receptor amplification or capture employed 5' RACE. Sequencing used a NextSeq 500. Clones were called with MiXCR by TCRdb after fastp trimmed the public reads at Q25, and only in-frame beta chains were retained. Every entry covers one CDR3 protein and lists the most common genes and DNA from its rows. This sample lists about 120,000 distinct CDR3 sequences; 12% were detected once. The top ten constitute over 15% of the sample. The sequenced sample was PBMCs, obtained at follow-up. The receptors come from a male donor with early-stage non-small cell lung cancer.

V gene TRBV3-1 combines with J gene TRBJ2-3, with D perhaps matching TRBD2 (5 bases). The V gene lost 1 base and the J gene lost 5 bases, with 19 bases spanning the gap. The CDR3 covers 17 residues. From germline, CDR1 is LGHDT and CDR2 YNNKEL (reference sequence). The CDR3 DNA reads TGTGCCAGCAGCCAAGTTTTTAGACGAGGTGAGGGAGATACGCAGTATTTT. This codes for CASSQVFRRGEGDTQYF.

This clonotype has only a few counts. V gene TRBV2 combines with J gene TRBJ1-2; D remains unclear. There are 13 residues in the CDR3. Trimming stripped 7 bases from V and 0 bases from J, with 9 bases between. The V gene's germline CDR1 is SNHLY and CDR2 FYNNEI. The CDR3 region has the DNA TGTGCCAGCAACCCGGAATCTAACTATGGCTACACCTTC. It specifies CASNPESNYGYTF.

This clonotype turned up a few times. Here the CDR3 reads CASTQEQETQYF. In DNA, the CDR3 is TGTGCCAGCACCCAAGAACAAGAGACCCAGTACTTC. The V gene is TRBV2, the J gene TRBJ2-5; no clear D gene. Germline CDR1 SNHLY, CDR2 FYNNEI. The CDR3 runs to 12 residues. V lost 7 bases, J lost 2 bases, and 8 bases lay in between.

This sequence joins TRBV11-2 and TRBJ2-5; TRBD2 aligns across 8 bases. V was clipped by 4 bases and J by 4 bases; unmatched bases: 11. The length of the CDR3 is 16 residues. CDR1 and CDR2 (germline): SGHAT, FQNNGV. CDR3 sequence: CASSSRVAGTRETQYF. CDR3 coding DNA: TGTGCCAGCAGCTCCCGAGTAGCGGGGACGAGAGAGACCCAGTACTTC.

The V call is TRBV11-2, the J call TRBJ2-1, with TRBD2 matching 10 bases. CDR1 is SGHAT and CDR2 is FQNNGV in the germline V gene. V lost 1 base, J lost 2 bases, and 8 bases stayed unmatched. The CDR3 has 18 amino acids. CDR3 loop: CASSLVASGGVAYNEQFF. The CDR3, as DNA: TGTGCCAGCAGCTTAGTAGCCAGCGGGGGGGTCGCCTACAATGAGCAGTTCTTC.

The rearrangement joins TRBV4-1 to TRBJ2-1, with 7 bases fitting TRBD2. Germline loops: CDR1 MGHRA, CDR2 YSYEKL. V lost 0 bases and J lost 7; bases outside the gene matches: 12. The length of the CDR3 is 17 residues. CDR3 region: CASSQDRGRGGDNEQFF. The CDR3 DNA follows: TGCGCCAGCAGCCAAGATCGGGGTCGGGGAGGGGATAATGAGCAGTTCTTC.

This clonotype has at least ten counts. The gene calls are TRBV19 and TRBJ2-2, with TRBD2 as a possible D gene (6 bases). Germline V gives CDR1 LNHDA, CDR2 SQIVND (reference sequence). V dropped 3 bases and J dropped 3 bases, with 11 bases sitting between them. The CDR3 contains 15 residues. The CDR3 sequence: CASSIFGGYTGELFF. The CDR3 bases are TGTGCCAGTAGTATCTTCGGAGGGTACACCGGGGAGCTGTTTTTT. Based on the CDR3 plus reference TRBV19 and TRBJ2-2, the full variable domain is DGGITQSPKYLFRKEGQNVTLSCEQNLNHDAMYWYRQDPGQGLRLIYYSQIVNDFQKGDIAEGYSVSREKKESFPLTVTSAQKNPTAFYLCASSIFGGYTGELFFGEGSRLTVL.

The chain links TRBV4-2 to TRBJ1-4; 8 bases match TRBD1. CDR1 is LGHNA and CDR2 is YNFKEQ in the germline V gene. The CDR3 covers 16 residues. V lost 0 bases to trimming and J lost 8 bases; unmatched junction nucleotides: 8. CDR3 sequence (DNA): TGTGCCAGCAGCCAAGAGTCCGCAGGGGGCCTCGAAAAACTGTTTTTT. It specifies CASSQESAGGLEKLFF.

V gene TRBV7-9 combines with J gene TRBJ2-3, with D unresolved. This CDR3 is 14 amino acids long. Trimming removed 4 bases at V and 4 bases at J, with 12 bases between. Germline CDR1 and CDR2: SEHNR and FQNEAQ (reference sequence). CDR3 amino acids: CASSSRRIPDTQYF. As DNA, the CDR3 is TGTGCCAGCAGCTCCCGGCGAATCCCAGATACGCAGTATTTT. Complete variable domain (other parts from reference TRBV7-9 and TRBJ2-3): DTGVSQNPRHKITKRGQNVTFRCDPISEHNRLYWYRQTLGQGPEFLTYFQNEAQLEKSRLLSDRFSAERPKGSFSTLEIQRTEQGDSAMYLCASSSRRIPDTQYFGPGTRLTVL.

This clonotype was recorded at least ten times. This sequence joins TRBV7-9 and TRBJ2-3, with D uncertain. V was pared by 3 bases and J by 4 bases, with 5 bases between. The CDR3 extends over 12 amino acids. The V gene's germline CDR1 is SEHNR and CDR2 FQNEAQ (reference sequence). CDR3 protein: CASSFWADTQYF. The DNA of the CDR3 is TGTGCCAGCAGCTTTTGGGCAGATACGCAGTATTTT. Full variable domain (outside the CDR3, taken from reference TRBV7-9 and TRBJ2-3): DTGVSQNPRHKITKRGQNVTFRCDPISEHNRLYWYRQTLGQGPEFLTYFQNEAQLEKSRLLSDRFSAERPKGSFSTLEIQRTEQGDSAMYLCASSFWADTQYFGPGTRLTVL.

This clonotype was counted at least ten times. This chain connects TRBV6-2 or TRBV6-3 to TRBJ1-2; weak D call: TRBD1 (6 bases). The CDR3 runs to 15 residues. Germline-derived CDR1 and CDR2 are MNHEY and SVGEGT. V lost 6 bases to trimming and J lost 3 bases, with 17 bases between them. CDR3 residues: CASSLTTGFHYGYTF. CDR3 coding DNA: TGTGCCAGCAGCCTAACAACAGGGTTCCACTATGGCTACACCTTC.

This sequence joins TRBV5-4 and TRBJ1-1; TRBD1 might be the D (5 bases). Germline loops: CDR1 SGHNT, CDR2 YYREEE (reference sequence). Trimming removed 4 bases from V and 6 bases from J, with 19 bases in between. The CDR3 totals 15 residues. In DNA, the CDR3 is TGTGCCAGCAGCCAGCAGGGCTACTATGGCCCTGAAGCTTTCTTT. Its protein product is CASSQQGYYGPEAFF.

The gene calls are TRBV7-3 and TRBJ1-1; D remains ambiguous. The CDR3 has 14 residues. The V end was cut by 0 bases, the J end by 1 base, with 6 bases between. Germline loops: CDR1 SGHTA, CDR2 FQGTGA. For the CDR3, the DNA is TGTGCCAGCAGCTTAACACAGCAGAACACTGAAGCTTTCTTT. Its translation: CASSLTQQNTEAFF.

The table lists this clonotype with a few counts. The rearrangement links TRBV12-3 or TRBV12-4 to TRBJ1-2, with D perhaps TRBD1 (6 bases). The CDR3 is 13 residues long. Trimming left V 4 bases short and J 2 bases short, with 8 bases between. The chain's CDR3 is CASSYQGNYGYTF. The DNA for the CDR3 is TGTGCCAGCAGTTACCAGGGGAACTATGGCTACACCTTC.

This clonotype was observed a handful of times. The rearrangement links TRBV20-1 to TRBJ2-7, with 11 nucleotides matching TRBD1. Unmatched junction bases numbered 4, after V lost 6 bases and J lost 3 bases. The CDR3 runs to 13 residues. CDR1 DFQATT and CDR2 SNEGSKA come from the germline V gene (reference sequence). The chain's CDR3 is CSAWTGGVYEQYF. The CDR3 region has the DNA TGCAGTGCCTGGACAGGGGGCGTCTACGAGCAGTACTTC.

This clonotype was picked up many times. V usage is TRBV20-1 and J usage is TRBJ2-1, with D maybe TRBD2 (6 bases). The CDR3 is 15 residues long. V was trimmed by 0 bases and J by 5 bases, leaving 14 bases between them. Germline V gene lookup returns CDR1 DFQATT and CDR2 SNEGSKA (reference sequence). The CDR3 sequence is CSARDRTSRHNEQFF. The CDR3 coding sequence is TGCAGTGCTAGAGATAGAACTAGCAGACACAATGAGCAGTTCTTC.

This clonotype has only a few counts. This chain joins TRBV3-1 and TRBJ1-1; no reliable D call. Between the trimmed V and J ends, which lost 1 base and 7 bases, there was a span of 10 bases. This CDR3 comprises 13 residues. Germline V gene lookup returns CDR1 LGHDT and CDR2 YNNKEL (reference sequence). The DNA for the CDR3 is TGTGCCAGCAGCCAAGGATATGGAGGTGAAGCTTTCTTT. Translation gives CASSQGYGGEAFF.

J is TRBJ1-2 and V is TRBV6-2 or TRBV6-3; D remains ambiguous. The CDR3 totals 13 residues. Between the trimmed V and J ends, which lost 2 bases and 1 base, there was a span of 5 bases. Germline V lookup: CDR1 MNHEY, CDR2 SVGEGT. Here the CDR3 DNA reads TGTGCCAGCAGTTACGGCGGTAACTATGGCTACACCTTC. This sequence encodes CASSYGGNYGYTF.